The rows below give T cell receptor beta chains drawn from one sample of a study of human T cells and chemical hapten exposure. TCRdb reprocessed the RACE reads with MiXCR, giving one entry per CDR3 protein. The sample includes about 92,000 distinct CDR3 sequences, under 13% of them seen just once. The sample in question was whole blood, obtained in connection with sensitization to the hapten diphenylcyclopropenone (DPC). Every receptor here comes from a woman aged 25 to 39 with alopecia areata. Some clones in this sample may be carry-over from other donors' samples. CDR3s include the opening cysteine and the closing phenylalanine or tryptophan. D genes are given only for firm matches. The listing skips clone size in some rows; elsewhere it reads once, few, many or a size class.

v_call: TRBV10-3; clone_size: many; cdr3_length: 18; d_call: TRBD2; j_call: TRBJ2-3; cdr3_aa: CAISEGTSGGLGINTQYF; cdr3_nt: TGTGCCATCAGTGAGGGGACTAGCGGGGGTCTGGGGATCAATACGCAGTATTTT
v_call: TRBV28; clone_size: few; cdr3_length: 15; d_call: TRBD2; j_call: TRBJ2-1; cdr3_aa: CASSSGLAGVDEQFF; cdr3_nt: TGTGCCAGCAGTTCAGGACTAGCGGGAGTAGATGAGCAGTTCTTC
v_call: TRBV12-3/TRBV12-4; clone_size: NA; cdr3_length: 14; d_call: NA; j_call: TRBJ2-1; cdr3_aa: CASSSRLAYNEQFF; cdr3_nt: TGTGCCAGCAGTTCGAGGTTAGCCTACAATGAGCAGTTCTTC
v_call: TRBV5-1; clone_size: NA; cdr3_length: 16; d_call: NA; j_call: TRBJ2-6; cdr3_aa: CASSLVQASGANVLTF; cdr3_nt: TGCGCCAGCAGCTTGGTACAAGCCTCTGGGGCCAACGTCCTGACTTTC
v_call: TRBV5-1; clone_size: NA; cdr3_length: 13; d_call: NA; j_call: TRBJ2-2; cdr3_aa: CASSPGGSGELFF; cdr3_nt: TGCGCCAGCAGCCCGGGTGGCAGCGGGGAGCTGTTTTTT
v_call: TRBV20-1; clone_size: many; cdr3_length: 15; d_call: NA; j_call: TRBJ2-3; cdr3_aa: CSANAPKGGTDTQYF; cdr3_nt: TGCAGTGCTAATGCCCCAAAGGGCGGCACAGATACGCAGTATTTT
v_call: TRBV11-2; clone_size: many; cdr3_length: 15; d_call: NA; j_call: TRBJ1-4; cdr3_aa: CASSPSRTTNEKLFF; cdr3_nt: TGTGCCAGCAGCCCTTCGAGAACAACTAATGAAAAACTGTTTTTT
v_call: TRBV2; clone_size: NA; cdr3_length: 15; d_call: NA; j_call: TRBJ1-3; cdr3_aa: CASRTLGGSGNTIYF; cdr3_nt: TGTGCCAGCCGAACCCTGGGAGGGTCTGGAAACACCATATATTTT
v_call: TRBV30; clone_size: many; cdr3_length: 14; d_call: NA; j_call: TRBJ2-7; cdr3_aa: CAWSPHDGAYEQYF; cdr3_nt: TGTGCCTGGTCCCCGCATGACGGAGCCTACGAGCAGTACTTC
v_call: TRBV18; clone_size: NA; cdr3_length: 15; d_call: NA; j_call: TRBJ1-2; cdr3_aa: CASSPPAGGDYGYTF; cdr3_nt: TGTGCCAGCTCACCCCCCGCCGGGGGTGACTATGGCTACACCTTC
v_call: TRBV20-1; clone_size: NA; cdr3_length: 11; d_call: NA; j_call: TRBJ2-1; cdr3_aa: CSASEETEQFF; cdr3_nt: TGCAGTGCTAGTGAGGAAACTGAGCAGTTCTTC
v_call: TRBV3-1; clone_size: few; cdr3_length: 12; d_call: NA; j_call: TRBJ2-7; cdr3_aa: CASSFLGGEQYF; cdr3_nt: TGTGCCAGCAGTTTCCTGGGGGGCGAGCAGTACTTC
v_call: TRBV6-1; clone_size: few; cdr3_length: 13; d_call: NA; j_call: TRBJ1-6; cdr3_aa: CASSDQAASPLHF; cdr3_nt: TGTGCCAGCAGTGACCAAGCAGCCTCACCCCTCCACTTT
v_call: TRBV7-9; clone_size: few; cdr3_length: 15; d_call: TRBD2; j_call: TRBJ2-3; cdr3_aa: CASSLASGITDTQYF; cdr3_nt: TGTGCCAGCAGCTTAGCTAGCGGGATTACAGATACGCAGTATTTT
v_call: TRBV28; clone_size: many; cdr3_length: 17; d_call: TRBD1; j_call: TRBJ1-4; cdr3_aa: CASSSRGQALVFEKLFF; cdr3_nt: TGTGCCAGCAGTTCCCGGGGACAGGCCCTCGTATTTGAAAAACTGTTTTTT
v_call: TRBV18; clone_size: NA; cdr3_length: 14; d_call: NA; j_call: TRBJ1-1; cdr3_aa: CASSPLEGNTEAFF; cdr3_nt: TGTGCCAGCTCACCACTTGAAGGGAACACTGAAGCTTTCTTT
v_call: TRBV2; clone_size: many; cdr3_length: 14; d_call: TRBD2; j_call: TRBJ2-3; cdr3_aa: CASSAAGNTDTQYF; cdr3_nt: TGTGCCAGCAGTGCAGCGGGGAACACAGATACGCAGTATTTT
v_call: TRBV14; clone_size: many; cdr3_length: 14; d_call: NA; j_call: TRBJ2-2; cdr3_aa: CASRSSPPTGELFF; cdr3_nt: TGTGCCAGCAGATCCTCACCCCCCACCGGGGAGCTGTTTTTT
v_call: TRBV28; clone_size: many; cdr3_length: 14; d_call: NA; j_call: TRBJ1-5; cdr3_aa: CASSPRSLIKPQHF; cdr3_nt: TGTGCCAGCAGTCCGCGTTCTCTAATCAAGCCCCAGCATTTT
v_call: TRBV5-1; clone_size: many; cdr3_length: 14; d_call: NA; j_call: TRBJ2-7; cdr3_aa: CASSLGPTSYEQYF; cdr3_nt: TGCGCCAGCAGCTTGGGTCCGACTTCCTACGAGCAGTACTTC
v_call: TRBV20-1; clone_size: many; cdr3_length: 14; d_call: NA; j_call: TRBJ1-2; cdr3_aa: CSARERGTNYGYTF; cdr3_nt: TGCAGTGCTAGAGAGCGGGGAACTAACTATGGCTACACCTTC
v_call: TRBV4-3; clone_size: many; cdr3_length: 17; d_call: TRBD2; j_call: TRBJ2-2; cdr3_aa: CASSQGTSGRITGELFF; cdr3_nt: TGCGCCAGCAGCCAAGGGACTAGCGGGAGGATCACCGGGGAGCTGTTTTTT
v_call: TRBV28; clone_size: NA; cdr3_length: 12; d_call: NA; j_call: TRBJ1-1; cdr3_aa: CASLHGGTEAFF; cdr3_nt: TGTGCCAGCCTTCACGGGGGGACTGAAGCTTTCTTT
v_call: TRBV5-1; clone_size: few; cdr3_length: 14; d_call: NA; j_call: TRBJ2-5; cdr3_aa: CASSLGGFQETQYF; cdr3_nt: TGCGCCAGCAGCTTGGGGGGTTTCCAAGAGACCCAGTACTTC
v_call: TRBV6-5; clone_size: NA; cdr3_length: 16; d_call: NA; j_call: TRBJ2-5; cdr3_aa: CASSYSPQLRGETQYF; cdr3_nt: TGTGCCAGCAGTTACTCGCCCCAATTAAGGGGAGAGACCCAGTACTTC
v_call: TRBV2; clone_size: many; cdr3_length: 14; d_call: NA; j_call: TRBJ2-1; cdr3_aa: CASSEPGLDNEQFF; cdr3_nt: TGTGCCAGCAGTGAACCGGGACTCGACAATGAGCAGTTCTTC
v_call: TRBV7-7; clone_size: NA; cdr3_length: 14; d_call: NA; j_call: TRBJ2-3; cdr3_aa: CASSQTPGADTQYF; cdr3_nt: TGTGCTAGCAGCCAGACCCCTGGGGCAGATACGCAGTATTTT
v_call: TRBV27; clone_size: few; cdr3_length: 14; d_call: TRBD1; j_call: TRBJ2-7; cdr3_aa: CASSFGDRPYEQYF; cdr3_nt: TGTGCCAGCAGTTTCGGGGACAGGCCCTACGAGCAGTACTTC
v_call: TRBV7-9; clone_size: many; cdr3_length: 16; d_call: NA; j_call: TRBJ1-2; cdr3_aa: CASSLVAAASNYGYTF; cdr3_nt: TGTGCCAGCAGCTTAGTAGCGGCCGCCAGCAACTATGGCTACACCTTC
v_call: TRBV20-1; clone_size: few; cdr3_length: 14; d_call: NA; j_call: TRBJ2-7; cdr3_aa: CSAESQTDPYEQYF; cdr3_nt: TGCAGTGCTGAGAGCCAGACAGACCCCTACGAGCAGTACTTC
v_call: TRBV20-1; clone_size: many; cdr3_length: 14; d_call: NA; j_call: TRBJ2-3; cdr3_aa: CSAADYPSTDTQYF; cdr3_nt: TGCAGTGCGGCGGACTACCCAAGCACAGATACGCAGTATTTT
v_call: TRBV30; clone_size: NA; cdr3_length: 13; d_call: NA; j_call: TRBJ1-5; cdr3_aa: CAWSVGGNQPQHF; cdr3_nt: TGTGCCTGGAGTGTAGGGGGGAACCAGCCCCAGCATTTT
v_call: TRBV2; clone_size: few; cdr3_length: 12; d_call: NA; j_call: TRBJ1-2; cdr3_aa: CASSRDTRGYTF; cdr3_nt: TGTGCCAGCAGTCGGGACACTCGCGGCTACACCTTC
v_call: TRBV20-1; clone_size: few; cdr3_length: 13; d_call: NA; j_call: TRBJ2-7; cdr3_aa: CSARDPLASGQYF; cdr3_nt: TGCAGTGCTAGAGACCCCCTAGCGTCCGGGCAGTACTTC
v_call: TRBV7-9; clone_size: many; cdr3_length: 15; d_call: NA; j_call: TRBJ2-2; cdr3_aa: CASSRTARNTGELFF; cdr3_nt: TGTGCCAGCAGCCGGACAGCAAGAAACACCGGGGAGCTGTTTTTT
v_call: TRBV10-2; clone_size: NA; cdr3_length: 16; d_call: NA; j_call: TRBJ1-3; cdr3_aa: CASSELLQGSGNTIYF; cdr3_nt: TGCGCCAGCAGTGAGCTTCTACAGGGCTCTGGAAACACCATATATTTT
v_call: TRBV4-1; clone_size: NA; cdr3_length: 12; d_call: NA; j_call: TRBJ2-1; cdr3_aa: CASSQDYNEQFF; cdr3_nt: TGCGCCAGCAGCCAAGACTACAATGAGCAGTTCTTC
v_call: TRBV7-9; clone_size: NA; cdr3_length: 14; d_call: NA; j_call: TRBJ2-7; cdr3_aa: CASSPRDWTYEQYF; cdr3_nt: TGTGCCAGCAGCCCGAGGGACTGGACCTACGAGCAGTACTTC
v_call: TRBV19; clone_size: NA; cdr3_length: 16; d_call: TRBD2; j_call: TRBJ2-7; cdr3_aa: CASSIEGLAGFREQYF; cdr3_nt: TGTGCCAGTAGTATAGAGGGACTAGCGGGGTTTCGGGAGCAGTACTTC
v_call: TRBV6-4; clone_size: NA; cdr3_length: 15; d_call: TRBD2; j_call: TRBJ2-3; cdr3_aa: CASSAASGDTDTQYF; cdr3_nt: TGTGCCAGCAGTGCCGCTAGCGGGGACACAGATACGCAGTATTTT
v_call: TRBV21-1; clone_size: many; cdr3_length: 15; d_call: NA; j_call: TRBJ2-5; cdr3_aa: CASTLRGVPQETQYF; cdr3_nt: TGTGCCAGCACCCTAAGAGGGGTTCCCCAAGAGACCCAGTACTTC
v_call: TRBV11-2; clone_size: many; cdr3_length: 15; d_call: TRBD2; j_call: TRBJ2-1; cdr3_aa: CASSLVLAGNNEQFF; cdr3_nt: TGTGCCAGCAGCTTAGTACTAGCGGGAAACAATGAGCAGTTCTTC
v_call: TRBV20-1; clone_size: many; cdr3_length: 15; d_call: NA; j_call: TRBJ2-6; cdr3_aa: CSAPLGSSGANVLTF; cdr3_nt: TGCAGTGCTCCCCTCGGGAGCTCTGGGGCCAACGTCCTGACTTTC